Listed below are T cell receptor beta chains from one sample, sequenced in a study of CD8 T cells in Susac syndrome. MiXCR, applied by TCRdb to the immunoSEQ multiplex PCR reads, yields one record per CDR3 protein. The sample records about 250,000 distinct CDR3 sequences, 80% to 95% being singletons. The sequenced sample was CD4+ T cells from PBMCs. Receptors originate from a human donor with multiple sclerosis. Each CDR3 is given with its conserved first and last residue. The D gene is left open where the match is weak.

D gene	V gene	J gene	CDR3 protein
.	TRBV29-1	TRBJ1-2	CSVDTRLYGYTF
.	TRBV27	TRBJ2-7	CASSLSGRVLYEQYF
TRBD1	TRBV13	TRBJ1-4	CASSPGQGAPAADEKLFF
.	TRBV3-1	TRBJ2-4	CASSQGIIDIQYF
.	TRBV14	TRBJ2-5	CASSRLYQETQYF
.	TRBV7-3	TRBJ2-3	CASSLTGAPGQDTQYF
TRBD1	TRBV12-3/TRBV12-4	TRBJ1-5	CASSSRTGGQPQHF
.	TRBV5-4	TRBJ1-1	CASSWTENTEAFF
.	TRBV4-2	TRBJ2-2	CASSPGPGYRELFF
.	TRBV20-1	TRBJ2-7	CSAKQGVYEQYF
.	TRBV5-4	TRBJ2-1	CASSLLEGVNEQFF
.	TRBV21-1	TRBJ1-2	CASRSRTGVILGCGYTF
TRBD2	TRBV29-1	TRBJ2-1	CSGEASGSYNEQFF
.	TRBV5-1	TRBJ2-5	CASSFTDQETQYF
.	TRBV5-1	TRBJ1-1	CASRRQEINTEAFF
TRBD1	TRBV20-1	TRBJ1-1	CSAKEQGLAFF
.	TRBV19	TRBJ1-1	CASSTSGHPDF
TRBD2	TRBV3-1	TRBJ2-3	CASSQGGLAGGTQYF